The subject of this entry is one T cell receptor beta chain. The antigen is unknown. The data stem from a study of graft-versus-host responses after intestinal transplantation. Background on the study: The study gave all recipients anti-thymocyte globulin induction, then tacrolimus and steroids for about three years.

V lost 2 bases to trimming and J lost 2 bases; unmatched junction nucleotides: 1. Germline CDR1 is MNHEY and CDR2 is SMNVEV (reference sequence). This CDR3 contains 15 residues. Study-level results: Early post-transplant HvG declines showed an association with peak circulating GvH clone levels. Those patients showing graft-donor T cell macrochimerism displayed high graft-versus-host to host-versus-graft clonal ratios in allografts.

Measured with immunoSEQ multiplex PCR; TCRdb has only the in-frame clones, and not every one. This repertoire shows some 140,000 clones, about 90% found once; its top ten account for roughly 0.2%. This receptor was obtained from a human donor who received an intestinal transplant. This material consisted of unstimulated CD4+ T cells sorted from spleen or lymph node cells, taken before intestinal transplant. This chain joins TRBV27 and TRBJ2-7, with 12 nucleotides matching TRBD1. CDR3 sequence: CASSLGTGGPYEQYF. CDR3 nucleotides: TGTGCCAGCAGTTTAGGGACAGGGGGCCCCTACGAGCAGTACTTC.